The rows below give T cell receptor beta chains drawn from one sample of a study of cytomegalovirus exposure and HLA in healthy donors. Clones were read by immunoSEQ multiplex PCR, and TCRdb kept only the in-frame ones, dropping some. The table has 130,000 to 150,000 clones, roughly 89% seen once; the top ten hold roughly 9.3%. Source material: PBMCs. These receptors were collected from a woman between 18 and 30 years old in good health and CMV-seropositive. Both conserved end residues are part of each CDR3. Fields, in order: V gene, J gene, D gene, clone size, CDR3 protein, CDR3 DNA. The D gene is left open where the match is weak. Rows give clone size only sometimes, using once, few, many, or a class for an expanded clone.

V: TRBV18
J: TRBJ2-7
D: .
size: .
CDR3: CASSPRDLNYEQYF
DNA: TGTGCCAGCTCACCTCGGGATCTGAACTACGAGCAGTACTTC

V: TRBV9
J: TRBJ2-2
D: TRBD1
size: .
CDR3: CASSPGTGNTGELFF
DNA: TGTGCCAGCAGTCCCGGGACAGGGAACACCGGGGAGCTGTTTTTT

V: TRBV28
J: TRBJ2-1
D: TRBD1
size: .
CDR3: CASSLAPFDRAYNEQFF
DNA: TGTGCCAGCAGTTTAGCCCCCTTCGACAGGGCCTACAATGAGCAGTTCTTC

V: TRBV19
J: TRBJ1-4
D: .
size: .
CDR3: CASSYLAGAQEKLFF
DNA: TGTGCCAGTAGTTATTTGGCGGGGGCGCAGGAAAAACTGTTTTTT

V: TRBV7-2
J: TRBJ2-7
D: .
size: .
CDR3: CASSLAAGRGDYEQYF
DNA: TGTGCCAGCAGCTTAGCTGCTGGGCGGGGAGACTACGAGCAGTACTTC

V: TRBV4-1
J: TRBJ1-6
D: TRBD1
size: .
CDR3: CASSRYGTGVLEGGSPLHF
DNA: TGCGCCAGCAGCAGATATGGGACAGGGGTCCTCGAAGGGGGATCACCCCTCCACTTT

V: TRBV2
J: TRBJ1-2
D: .
size: .
CDR3: CASSADSKAF
DNA: TGTGCCAGCAGTGCGGACAGTAAGGCCTTC

V: TRBV6-1
J: TRBJ2-1
D: .
size: once
CDR3: CASTESPSEQFF
DNA: TGTGCCAGCACCGAATCCCCCAGTGAGCAGTTCTTC

V: TRBV7-6
J: TRBJ2-5
D: .
size: .
CDR3: CASSLASETQYF
DNA: TGTGCCAGCAGCCTAGCGTCGGAGACCCAGTACTTC

V: TRBV6-5
J: TRBJ1-1
D: .
size: .
CDR3: CASSYGVDGTEAFF
DNA: TGTGCCAGCAGTTACGGTGTAGACGGGACTGAAGCTTTCTTT

V: TRBV4-1
J: TRBJ2-3
D: TRBD2
size: .
CDR3: CASSQDPSGGGTDTQYF
DNA: TGCGCCAGCAGCCAAGACCCTAGCGGGGGGGGCACAGATACGCAGTATTTT

V: TRBV2
J: TRBJ2-5
D: .
size: .
CDR3: CASSDRETQYF
DNA: TGTGCCAGCAGTGACAGGGAGACCCAGTACTTC

V: TRBV27
J: TRBJ2-2
D: TRBD1
size: .
CDR3: CASSFLPGQGRTGELFF
DNA: TGTGCCAGCAGTTTCTTACCGGGACAGGGTAGAACCGGGGAGCTGTTTTTT

V: TRBV2
J: TRBJ1-1
D: .
size: .
CDR3: CASSEVRTNTEAFF
DNA: TGTGCCAGCAGTGAAGTGAGAACGAACACTGAAGCTTTCTTT

V: TRBV6-1
J: TRBJ1-6
D: .
size: .
CDR3: CASSEGSLGANSPLHF
DNA: TGTGCCAGCAGTGAGGGGTCCCTGGGGGCGAATTCACCCCTCCACTTT

V: TRBV27
J: TRBJ2-7
D: .
size: .
CDR3: CASSSSRESSSYEQYF
DNA: TGTGCCAGCAGTTCCTCGAGGGAATCCAGCTCCTACGAGCAGTACTTC

V: TRBV28
J: TRBJ1-5
D: .
size: once
CDR3: CASRQGNQPQHF
DNA: TGTGCCAGCAGACAGGGAAATCAGCCCCAGCATTTT